This T cell receptor beta chain is drawn from a study of post-analysis software for immune sequencing data. This clonotype was counted many times. Its specificity is not known. Study observations and caveats: Relative to controls, patients had 4 or 5 TRBV segments at higher frequency, with TRBV5-6, TRBV5-1 and TRBV20-1 among these.

The CDR3 sequence is 15 residues long. V was clipped by 2 bases and J by 2 bases; unmatched bases: 7. Germline values: CDR1 SQVTM, CDR2 ANQGSEA. Unique molecular identifiers featured in each of the TCR beta cDNA libraries. Around 500,000 cDNA molecules were obtained per 1 to 10 million input T cells. TCRdb passed the PCR reads through MiXCR, listing each CDR3 protein once. This table has a few hundred thousand distinct CDR3 sequences, about 40% appearing once. This receptor was obtained from a girl aged 5-17 years with multiple sclerosis. The chain carries TRBV29-1 and TRBJ1-2; 8 nucleotides match TRBD1. The sequencing input was blood. This CDR3 is CSVELRQGANYGYTF. In DNA form, the CDR3 reads TGCAGCGTTGAACTACGGCAGGGGGCAAACTATGGCTACACCTTC.